This T cell receptor (beta chain) was recovered during a study of T cell responses to AZD1222 COVID-19 vaccine. Study-level findings and limits: A mostly white British donor set with more females was recruited, and clonal diversity was possibly underestimated. Just 5 to 7 AZD1222 recipients were seropositive at baseline.

Both about-4-week and about-12-week second-dose recipients were combined. Germline V lookup: CDR1 SGHVS, CDR2 FNYEAQ. V lost 4 bases to trimming and J lost 0 bases, with 16 bases between them. The CDR3 extends over 17 amino acids. Clones were read by immunoSEQ multiplex PCR, and TCRdb kept only the in-frame ones, dropping some. Counted here are roughly 180,000 clones, approximately 91% occurring once; the ten biggest clones make up 1.5% to 2%. Worth noting for this clone: What it recognizes is unknown.

This chain connects TRBV7-6 to TRBJ1-3, with D perhaps matching TRBD1 (6 bases). Source: peripheral blood, taken 28 days after the second AZD1222 dose. The receptor was derived from an adult who received the AZD1222 COVID-19 vaccine. The CDR3 protein is CASSSGQIAFSGNTIYF. CDR3 nucleotides: TGTGCCAGCAGCTCAGGACAGATAGCCTTCTCTGGAAACACCATATATTTT.